This T cell receptor (beta chain) was documented in a study of shared clonotypes between healthy human individuals. Regarding the study as a whole: The generation probabilities recorded for non-shared clonotypes fell below those of clonotypes shared by all four donors. Large depth notwithstanding, sorted-subset sequencing proved incomplete by rarefaction.

Unmatched junction bases numbered 4, after V lost 6 bases and J lost 13 bases. Per the germline V gene, CDR1 is MNHNY and CDR2 is SVGAGI (reference sequence). The CDR3 is 12 residues long. As for this clone: The antigen is not known.

Original analysis: ImmunoSEQ gave junction-only sequences without quality scores, so filtering differed. Clones were read by immunoSEQ multiplex PCR, and TCRdb kept only the in-frame ones, dropping some. The D gene and trimming were derived from the DNA, and the V and J assignments and clone size from that table. The table lists under 200,000 clones, roughly 91% of them singletons. The sequence was obtained from a woman in her 30s in good health. Material: naive CD4+ T cells sorted from blood. Documented subset: CD45RA+ positively selected. The genes are TRBV6-6 and TRBJ1-4; 11 nucleotides line up with TRBD1. The CDR3 nucleotides read TGTGCCAGCAGCGAGGACAGGGGGCGACTGTTTTTT. The encoded protein is CASSEDRGRLFF.